The clone carrying this T cell receptor beta chain was recorded at least ten times. These data belong to a study of T-cell memory formation after mild COVID-19. In TCRdb, the 5' RACE reads were re-called with MiXCR into one record per CDR3 protein. The sample has approximately 400,000 distinct CDR3 sequences; more than 20% are singletons. The V gene's germline CDR1 is SGHAT and CDR2 FQDESV (reference sequence). V was trimmed by 1 base and J by 0 bases, leaving 6 bases between them. The CDR3 covers 15 residues. The sample comprised PBMCs or a T cell subset sorted from them (not recorded which). The chain combines TRBV11-1 with TRBJ2-2, with TRBD1 as a possible D gene (6 bases). The TCR sequence derives from an adult woman who had mild COVID-19 (a few samples of this study predate the infection). Cell type and time point are not known. CDR3 loop: CASSLGTANTGELFF. CDR3 DNA sequence: TGTGCCAGCAGCTTAGGGACAGCGAACACCGGGGAGCTGTTTTTT.